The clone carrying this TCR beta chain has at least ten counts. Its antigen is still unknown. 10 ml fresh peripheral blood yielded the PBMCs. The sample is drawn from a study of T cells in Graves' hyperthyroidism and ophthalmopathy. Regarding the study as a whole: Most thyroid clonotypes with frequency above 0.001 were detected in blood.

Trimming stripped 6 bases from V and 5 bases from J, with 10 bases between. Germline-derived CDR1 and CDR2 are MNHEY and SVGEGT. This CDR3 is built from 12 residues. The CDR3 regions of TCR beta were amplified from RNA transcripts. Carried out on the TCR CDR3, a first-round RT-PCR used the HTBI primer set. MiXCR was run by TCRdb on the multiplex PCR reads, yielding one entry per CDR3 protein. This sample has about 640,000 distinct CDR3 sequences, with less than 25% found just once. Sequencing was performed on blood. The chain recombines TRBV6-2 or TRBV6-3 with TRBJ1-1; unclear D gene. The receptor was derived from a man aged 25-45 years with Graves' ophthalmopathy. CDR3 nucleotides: TGTGCCAGCAGAGAATGGAGGACTGAAGCTTTCTTT. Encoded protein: CASREWRTEAFF.